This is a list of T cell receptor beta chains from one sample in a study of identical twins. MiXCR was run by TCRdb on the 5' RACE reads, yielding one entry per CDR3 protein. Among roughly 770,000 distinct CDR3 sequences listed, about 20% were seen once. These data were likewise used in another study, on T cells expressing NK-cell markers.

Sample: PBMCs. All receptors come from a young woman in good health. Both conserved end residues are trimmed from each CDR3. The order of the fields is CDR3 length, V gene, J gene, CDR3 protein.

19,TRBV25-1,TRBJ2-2,ASSPTPGTSGRASYTGELF
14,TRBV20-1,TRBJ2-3,SAIESGGRGTDTQY
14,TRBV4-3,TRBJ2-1,ASSTEVQRSHNEQF
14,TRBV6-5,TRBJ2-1,ASSYLSGSSYNEQF
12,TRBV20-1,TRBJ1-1,SARVGGQDTEAF
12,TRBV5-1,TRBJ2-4,ASSLSGSGNIQY
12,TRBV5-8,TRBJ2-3,ASSSPRTIDTQY
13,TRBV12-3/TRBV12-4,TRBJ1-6,ASSTRGSYNSPLH
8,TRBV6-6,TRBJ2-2,ASWAGELF
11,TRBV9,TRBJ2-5,ASSVSSWETQY
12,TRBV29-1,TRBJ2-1,SVRETPPGNEQF
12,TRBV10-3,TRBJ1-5,AIRGMDRDQPQH
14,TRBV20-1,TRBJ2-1,SARDRYSGGRSEQF
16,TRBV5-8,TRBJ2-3,ASNPVGLGSLDTDTQY
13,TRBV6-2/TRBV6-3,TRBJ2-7,ASSSFFGPSYEQY
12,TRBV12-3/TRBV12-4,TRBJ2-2,ASSPGQTTGELF
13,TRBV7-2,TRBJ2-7,ASSRPGQGFWEQY